This T cell receptor beta chain was identified in a study of Graves' ophthalmopathy and Graves' hyperthyroidism. TCR beta CDR3 amplification used RNA transcripts. First-round RT-PCR used HTBI primers; second-round multiplex PCR followed. A single record per CDR3 protein comes from TCRdb applying MiXCR to the multiplex PCR reads. The sample carries over a million distinct CDR3 sequences, 35% to 40% recorded once. Germline-derived CDR1 and CDR2 are SGHAT and FQNNGV. The CDR3 extends over 12 amino acids. V lost 6 bases and J 9 bases, leaving 14 bases between the germline ends. The rearrangement joins TRBV11-2 to TRBJ1-2, with D unclear. The source is an adult man with Graves' hyperthyroidism. The sample taken for sequencing was peripheral blood or thyroid tissue (not recorded which). CDR3 nucleotides: TGTGCCAGCAGTTCCGAGGGTGACTGCTACACCTTC. It encodes CASSSEGDCYTF.